A single sample gave rise to the 11 T cell receptor beta chains below, sequenced in a study of regulatory T cells in long-lasting Graves disease. HTBI primers from iRepertoire and Arm-PCR of CDR3 regions yielded the TCR beta libraries. TCRdb processed the multiplex PCR reads anew with MiXCR; each CDR3 protein has one entry. Seen here are 200,000 to 250,000 distinct CDR3 sequences, approximately 16% observed once, and the top ten hold around 20%. Time point here: newly diagnosed GD, antithyroid drugs for less than 3 months. RNA from PBMCs was the source of the TCR library. The sample in question was peripheral blood mononuclear cells (PBMCs), obtained at new diagnosis, from a patient treated with antithyroid drugs. The receptors originated from a female donor with Graves disease.

This clonotype was counted only a few times. This chain links TRBV6-1 with TRBJ1-2, with D unclear. The CDR3 covers 12 residues. Germline V gene lookup returns CDR1 MNHNS and CDR2 SASEGT. Trimming took 9 bases from V and 2 from J, leaving 10 bases between them. CDR3 in DNA: TGTGCCAGAGAGGGCGCCAACTATGGCTACACCTTC. Residues: CAREGANYGYTF.

This clonotype showed up many times. V usage is TRBV20-1 and J usage is TRBJ1-2, with D tentatively TRBD1 (5 bases). There are 15 residues in the CDR3. Deletions cut 0 bases from V and 5 bases from J, with 16 bases between. CDR1 is DFQATT and CDR2 is SNEGSKA in the germline V gene (reference sequence). The CDR3 region has the DNA TGCAGTGCTAGAGACCGAGGGGAACCTCAATATGGCTACACCTTC. Its translation is CSARDRGEPQYGYTF.

The sample holds many counts of this clonotype. The V and J genes are TRBV10-3 and TRBJ1-5, with 8 bases identical to TRBD1. The CDR3 is 18 residues long. Germline assignment: CDR1 ENHRY and CDR2 SYGVKD. V lost 0 bases, J lost 5 bases, and 12 bases stayed unmatched. CDR3 sequence reads: CAISESGGTGPYHQPQHF. The CDR3 DNA reads TGTGCCATCAGTGAGTCGGGAGGGACAGGTCCTTATCATCAGCCCCAGCATTTT.

This clonotype has a count of ten or more. The J gene is TRBJ2-4, the V gene TRBV6-1; D is ambiguous. The germline CDR1 and CDR2 sequences are MNHNS and SASEGT. The CDR3 spans 14 residues. The germline V and J ends were trimmed by 7 bases and 0 bases, with 10 bases remaining between them. CDR3 sequence: CASTISLAKNIQYF. CDR3 DNA: TGTGCCAGCACCATCAGTTTAGCCAAAAACATTCAGTACTTC.

The chain joins TRBV19 to TRBJ1-2; 7 nucleotides agree with TRBD1. The CDR3 has 14 amino acids. Germline values: CDR1 LNHDA, CDR2 SQIVND (reference sequence). V was pared by 6 bases and J by 7 bases, with 11 bases of the junction left unmatched. The CDR3 sequence is CASRNRQGTGGYTF. The CDR3 DNA is TGTGCCAGTAGAAATCGACAGGGAACGGGTGGCTACACCTTC.

Many counts were recorded for this clonotype. The chain employs TRBV18 and TRBJ1-1; D is uncertain. CDR1 and CDR2 (germline): KGHSH, LQKENI. The CDR3 loop spans 12 amino acids. V was shortened by 3 bases and J by 8 bases, with 10 bases between the two germline ends. The CDR3 here is CASSPPSGEAFF. The CDR3 DNA follows: TGTGCCAGCTCACCCCCCTCGGGGGAAGCTTTCTTT.

This clonotype was recorded many times. The chain uses TRBV19 and TRBJ2-7; D is unresolved. V was cut by 7 bases and J by 6 bases, with 16 bases left in between. This CDR3 comprises 13 residues. The germline gives CDR1 LNHDA, CDR2 SQIVND (reference sequence). This CDR3 is CASTNTESREQYF. The CDR3 nucleotides read TGTGCCAGTACTAACACCGAATCTCGCGAGCAGTACTTC. The full variable domain, completed using reference TRBV19 and TRBJ2-7, is DGGITQSPKYLFRKEGQNVTLSCEQNLNHDAMYWYRQDPGQGLRLIYYSQIVNDFQKGDIAEGYSVSREKKESFPLTVTSAQKNPTAFYLCASTNTESREQYFGPGTRLTVT.

With respect to this clonotype: Since a far larger clone is one base different, this is likely a read error. The gene calls are TRBV30 and TRBJ2-1, with TRBD2 identical over 10 bases. V lost 1 base to trimming and J lost 10 bases; unmatched junction nucleotides: 4. This CDR3 spans 13 amino acids. CDR1 is GTSNPN and CDR2 is SVGIG in the germline V gene (reference sequence). CDR3 DNA sequence: TGTGCCTGGAGTGGACTAGCGGGCGACGAGCAGTTCTTC. This translates into CAWSGLAGDEQFF.

This chain connects TRBV19 to TRBJ2-1; 9 positions agree with TRBD2. V lost 8 bases, J lost 2 bases, and 10 bases stayed unmatched. The CDR3 runs 16 residues. Germline-derived CDR1 and CDR2 are LNHDA and SQIVND (reference sequence). This CDR3 reads CASRDSGRGAYNEQFF. The CDR3 bases are TGTGCCAGTCGGGATAGCGGGAGAGGGGCCTACAATGAGCAGTTCTTC.

This clonotype was counted ten times or more. The chain links TRBV20-1 to TRBJ2-1, with 9 bases aligning to TRBD2. CDR3 length equals 16 residues. Trimming cost V 0 bases and J 6 bases; bases outside gene matches: 9. Germline V lookup: CDR1 DFQATT, CDR2 SNEGSKA (reference sequence). The CDR3 DNA sequence: TGCAGTGCTAGAGATTACGGAGCGGGAGGTACCAATGAGCAGTTCTTC. Its protein is CSARDYGAGGTNEQFF.

This clonotype was seen repeatedly, ten times or more. This sequence joins TRBV11-2 and TRBJ2-7; D tentatively reads TRBD1 or TRBD2 (5 bases each). Germline V gene sequence: CDR1 SGHAT, CDR2 FQNNGV. CDR3 length: 11 residues. V was pared by 5 bases and J by 6 bases, with 8 bases between. CDR3 DNA: TGTGCCAGCAGCCCGGGACGCGAGCAGTACTTC. This sequence encodes CASSPGREQYF.